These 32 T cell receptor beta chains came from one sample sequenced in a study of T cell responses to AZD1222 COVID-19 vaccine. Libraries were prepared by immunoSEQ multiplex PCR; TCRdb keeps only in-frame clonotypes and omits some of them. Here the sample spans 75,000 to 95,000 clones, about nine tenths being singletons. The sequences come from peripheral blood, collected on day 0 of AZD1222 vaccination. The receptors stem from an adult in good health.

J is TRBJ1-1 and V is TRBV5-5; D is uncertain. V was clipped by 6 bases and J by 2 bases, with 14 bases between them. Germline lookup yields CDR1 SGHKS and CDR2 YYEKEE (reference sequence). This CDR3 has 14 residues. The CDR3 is CASKSGSQNTEAFF. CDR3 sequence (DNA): TGTGCCAGCAAGAGCGGTTCGCAAAACACTGAAGCTTTCTTT.

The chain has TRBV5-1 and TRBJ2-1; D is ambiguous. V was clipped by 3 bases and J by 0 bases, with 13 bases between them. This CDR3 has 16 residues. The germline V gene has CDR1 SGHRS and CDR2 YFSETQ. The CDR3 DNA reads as TGCGCCAGCAGCTCTTTGGACCGAGGCTCCTACAATGAGCAGTTCTTC. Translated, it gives CASSSLDRGSYNEQFF.

The CDR3 coding sequence is TGTGCCAGCAGCTTAGAACGGGACACTCCTAACTATGGCTACACCTTC. The encoded protein is CASSLERDTPNYGYTF. The J gene is TRBJ1-2, the V gene TRBV7-9; weak D call: TRBD1 (6 bases). Trimming removed 1 base from V and 0 bases from J, with 12 bases in between. Germline V gene lookup returns CDR1 SEHNR and CDR2 FQNEAQ (reference sequence). This CDR3 has 16 amino acids.

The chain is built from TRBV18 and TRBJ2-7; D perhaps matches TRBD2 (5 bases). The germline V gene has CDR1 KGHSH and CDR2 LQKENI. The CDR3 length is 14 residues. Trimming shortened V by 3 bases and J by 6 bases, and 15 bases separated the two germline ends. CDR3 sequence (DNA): TGTGCCAGCTCACCGACCGGGAAAGACGGCGAGCAGTACTTC. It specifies CASSPTGKDGEQYF.

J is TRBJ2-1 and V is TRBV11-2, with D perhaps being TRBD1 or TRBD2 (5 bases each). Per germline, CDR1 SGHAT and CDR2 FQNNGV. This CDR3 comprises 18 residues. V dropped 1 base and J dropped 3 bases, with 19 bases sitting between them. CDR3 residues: CASSLGRGDARGYNEQFF. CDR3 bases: TGTGCCAGCAGCTTAGGCCGGGGCGATGCACGGGGCTACAATGAGCAGTTCTTC.

The CDR3 DNA reads TGTGCCAGCAGCCCCCGACGGGGGGAAGACTATGGCTACACCTTC. Its protein is CASSPRRGEDYGYTF. The rearrangement uses TRBV11-3 and TRBJ1-2; tentative D call: TRBD1 (5 bases). Germline V gene data show CDR1 as SGHNT and CDR2 as YENEEA. This CDR3 has 15 amino acids. V lost 5 bases to trimming and J lost 3 bases, with 16 bases between them. Drawing the rest from reference TRBV11-3 and TRBJ1-2, the complete variable domain is EAGVVQSPRYKIIEKKQPVAFWCNPISGHNTLYWYLQNLGQGPELLIRYENEEAVDDSQLPKDRFSAERLKGVDSTLKIQPAELGDSAVYLCASSPRRGEDYGYTFGSGTRLTVV.

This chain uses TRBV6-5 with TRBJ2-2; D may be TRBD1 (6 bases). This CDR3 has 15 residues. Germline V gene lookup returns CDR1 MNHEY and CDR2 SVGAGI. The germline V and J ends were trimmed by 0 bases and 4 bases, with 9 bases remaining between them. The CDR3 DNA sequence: TGTGCCAGCAGTTACTCGGACAGACCCACCGGGGAGCTGTTTTTT. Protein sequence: CASSYSDRPTGELFF.

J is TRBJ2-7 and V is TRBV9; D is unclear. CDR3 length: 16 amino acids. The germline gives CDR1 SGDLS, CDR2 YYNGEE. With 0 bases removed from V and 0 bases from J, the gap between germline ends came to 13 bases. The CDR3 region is CASSVAVQTGSYEQYF. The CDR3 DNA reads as TGTGCCAGCAGCGTAGCCGTACAAACTGGCTCCTACGAGCAGTACTTC.

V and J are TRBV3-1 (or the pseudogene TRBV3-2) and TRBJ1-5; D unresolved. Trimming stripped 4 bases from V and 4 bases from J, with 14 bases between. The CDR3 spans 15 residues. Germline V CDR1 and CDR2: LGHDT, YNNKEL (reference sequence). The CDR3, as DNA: TGTGCCAGCAGCCCACAAGGAGGAGGGAATCAGCCCCAGCATTTT. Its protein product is CASSPQGGGNQPQHF.

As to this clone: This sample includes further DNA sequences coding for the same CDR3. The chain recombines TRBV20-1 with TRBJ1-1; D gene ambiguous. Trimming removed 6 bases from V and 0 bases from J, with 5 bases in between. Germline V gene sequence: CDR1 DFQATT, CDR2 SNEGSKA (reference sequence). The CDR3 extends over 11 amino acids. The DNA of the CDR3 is TGCAGTGCGCCAGTGAACACTGAAGCTTTCTTT. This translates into CSAPVNTEAFF.

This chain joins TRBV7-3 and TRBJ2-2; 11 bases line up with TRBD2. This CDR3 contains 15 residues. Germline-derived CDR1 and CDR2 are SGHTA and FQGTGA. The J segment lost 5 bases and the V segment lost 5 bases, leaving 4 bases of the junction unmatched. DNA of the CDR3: TGTGCCAGCAGCGGGGGACTAGCGGCTACCGGGGAGCTGTTTTTT. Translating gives CASSGGLAATGELFF.

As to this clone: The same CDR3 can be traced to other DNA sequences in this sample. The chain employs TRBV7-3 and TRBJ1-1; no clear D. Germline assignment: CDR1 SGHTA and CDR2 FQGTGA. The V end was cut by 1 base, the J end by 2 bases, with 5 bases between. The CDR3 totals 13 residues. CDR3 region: CASSLSSNTEAFF. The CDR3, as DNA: TGTGCCAGCAGCTTAAGTTCAAACACTGAAGCTTTCTTT. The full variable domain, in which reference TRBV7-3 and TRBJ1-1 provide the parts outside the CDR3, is GAGVSQTPSNKVTEKGKYVELRCDPISGHTALYWYRQSLGQGPEFLIYFQGTGAADDSGLPNDRFFAVRPEGSVSTLKIQRTERGDSAVYLCASSLSSNTEAFFGQGTRLTVV.

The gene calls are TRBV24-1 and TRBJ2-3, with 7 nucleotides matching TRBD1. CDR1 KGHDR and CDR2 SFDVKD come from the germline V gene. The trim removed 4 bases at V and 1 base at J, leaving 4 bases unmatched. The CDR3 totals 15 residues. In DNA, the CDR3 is TGTGCCACCAGTGACCCTGGACAGGGCACAGATACGCAGTATTTT. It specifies CATSDPGQGTDTQYF.

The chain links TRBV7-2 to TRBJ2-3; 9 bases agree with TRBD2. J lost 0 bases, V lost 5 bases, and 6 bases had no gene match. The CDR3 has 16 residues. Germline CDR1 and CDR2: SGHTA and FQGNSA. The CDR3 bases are TGTGCCAGCAGCGCCCCCGGGACTAGCAGCACAGATACGCAGTATTTT. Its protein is CASSAPGTSSTDTQYF.

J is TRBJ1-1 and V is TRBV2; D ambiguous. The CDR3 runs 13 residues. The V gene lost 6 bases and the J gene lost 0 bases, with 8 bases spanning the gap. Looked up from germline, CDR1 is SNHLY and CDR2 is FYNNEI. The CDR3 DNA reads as TGTGCCAGCAGCGTTGTCCTGAACACTGAAGCTTTCTTT. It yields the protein CASSVVLNTEAFF.

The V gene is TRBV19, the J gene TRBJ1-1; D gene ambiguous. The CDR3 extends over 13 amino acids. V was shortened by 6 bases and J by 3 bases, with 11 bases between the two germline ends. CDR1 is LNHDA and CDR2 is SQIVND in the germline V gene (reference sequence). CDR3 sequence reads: CASSPDKYTEAFF. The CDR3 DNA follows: TGTGCCAGTAGCCCTGACAAGTACACTGAAGCTTTCTTT.

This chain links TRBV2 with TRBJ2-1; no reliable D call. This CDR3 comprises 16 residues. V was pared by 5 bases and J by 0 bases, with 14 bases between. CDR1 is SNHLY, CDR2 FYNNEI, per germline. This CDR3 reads CASSLTSQSSYNEQFF. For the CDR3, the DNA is TGTGCCAGCAGTCTCACAAGCCAGAGCTCCTACAATGAGCAGTTCTTC.

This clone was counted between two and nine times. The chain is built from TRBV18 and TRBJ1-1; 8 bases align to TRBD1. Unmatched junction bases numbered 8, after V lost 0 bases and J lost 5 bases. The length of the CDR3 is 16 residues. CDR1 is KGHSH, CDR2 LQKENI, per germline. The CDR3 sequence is CASSPPSDRGSTEAFF. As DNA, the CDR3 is TGTGCCAGCTCACCACCGTCAGACAGGGGATCAACTGAAGCTTTCTTT.

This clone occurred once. CDR3 sequence reads: CASSLDYRNPAGNTIYF. CDR3 coding DNA: TGTGCCAGCAGCCTAGACTATAGGAACCCGGCTGGAAACACCATATATTTT. The chain is built from TRBV4-2 and TRBJ1-3; D not resolved. V was shortened by 4 bases and J by 2 bases, with 18 bases between the two germline ends. Germline V gene lookup returns CDR1 LGHNA and CDR2 YNFKEQ. The CDR3 has 17 residues.

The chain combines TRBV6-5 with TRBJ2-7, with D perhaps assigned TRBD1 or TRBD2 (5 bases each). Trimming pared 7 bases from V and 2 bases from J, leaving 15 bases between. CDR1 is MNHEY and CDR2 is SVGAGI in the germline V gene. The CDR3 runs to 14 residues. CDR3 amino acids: CASTRPGGTYEQYF. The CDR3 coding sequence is TGTGCCAGCACCCGTCCTGGGGGTACCTACGAGCAGTACTTC.

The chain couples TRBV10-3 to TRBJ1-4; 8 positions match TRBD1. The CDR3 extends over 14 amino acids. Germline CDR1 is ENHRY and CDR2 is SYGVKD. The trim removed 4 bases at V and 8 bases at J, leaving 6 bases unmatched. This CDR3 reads CAISVGTGTEKLFF. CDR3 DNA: TGTGCCATCAGTGTCGGGACAGGTACCGAAAAACTGTTTTTT.

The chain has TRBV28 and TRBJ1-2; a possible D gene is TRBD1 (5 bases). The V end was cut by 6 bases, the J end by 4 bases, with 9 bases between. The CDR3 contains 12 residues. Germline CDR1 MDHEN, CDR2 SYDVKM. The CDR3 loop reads CASSWGGYGYTF. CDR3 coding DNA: TGTGCCAGCAGCTGGGGCGGCTATGGCTACACCTTC.

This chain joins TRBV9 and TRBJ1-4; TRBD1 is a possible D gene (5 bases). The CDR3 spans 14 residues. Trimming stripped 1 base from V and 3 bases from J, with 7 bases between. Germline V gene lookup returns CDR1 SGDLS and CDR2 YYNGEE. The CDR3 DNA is TGTGCCAGCAGCGTAAGAGGGGCTAATGAAAAACTGTTTTTT. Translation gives CASSVRGANEKLFF.

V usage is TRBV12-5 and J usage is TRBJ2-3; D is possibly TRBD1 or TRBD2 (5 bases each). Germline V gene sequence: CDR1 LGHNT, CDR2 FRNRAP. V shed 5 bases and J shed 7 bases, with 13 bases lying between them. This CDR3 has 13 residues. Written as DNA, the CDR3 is TGTGCTAGTGGTACCGGGGCCATTTATACGCAGTATTTT. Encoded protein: CASGTGAIYTQYF.

CDR3: CASSLEGNEQYF. The DNA of the CDR3 is TGTGCCAGCAGCTTAGAGGGAAACGAGCAGTACTTC. The gene calls are TRBV7-8 and TRBJ2-7; D gene ambiguous. The CDR3 loop spans 12 amino acids. V was clipped by 1 base and J by 5 bases, with 6 bases between them. The germline CDR1 and CDR2 sequences are SGHVS and FQNEAQ.

The CDR3 region is CASSRSGGTEAFF. The CDR3 nucleotides read TGTGCCAGCAGCCGCTCCGGGGGCACTGAAGCTTTCTTT. This chain connects TRBV12-3 or TRBV12-4 to TRBJ1-1; a possible D gene is TRBD1 (5 bases). The CDR3 covers 13 residues. The V end was cut by 6 bases, the J end by 4 bases, with 12 bases between.

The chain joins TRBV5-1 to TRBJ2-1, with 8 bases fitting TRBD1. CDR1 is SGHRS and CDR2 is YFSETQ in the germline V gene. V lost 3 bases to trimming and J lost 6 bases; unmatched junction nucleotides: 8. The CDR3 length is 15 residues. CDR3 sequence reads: CASSWGTGVGNEQFF. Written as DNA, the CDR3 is TGCGCCAGCAGCTGGGGGACAGGAGTGGGCAATGAGCAGTTCTTC.

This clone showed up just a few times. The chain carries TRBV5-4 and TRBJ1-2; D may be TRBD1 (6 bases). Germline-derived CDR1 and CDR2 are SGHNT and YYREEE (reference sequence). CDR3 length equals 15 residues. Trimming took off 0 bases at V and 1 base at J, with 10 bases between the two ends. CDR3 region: CASSLAGTLNYGYTF. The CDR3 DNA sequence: TGTGCCAGCAGCTTGGCCGGGACACTTAACTATGGCTACACCTTC.

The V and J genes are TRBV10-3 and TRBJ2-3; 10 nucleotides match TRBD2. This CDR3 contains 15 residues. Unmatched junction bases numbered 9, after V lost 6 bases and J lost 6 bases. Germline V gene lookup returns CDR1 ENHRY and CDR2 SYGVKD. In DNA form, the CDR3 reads TGTGCCATCAGCGGAAGCGGGGGGGCGGGGGATACGCAGTATTTT. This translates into CAISGSGGAGDTQYF.

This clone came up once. The CDR3 DNA reads TGTGCCAGCACCCCTGACGGGACAGATACGCAGTATTTT. The encoded protein is CASTPDGTDTQYF. V gene TRBV12-3 or TRBV12-4 combines with J gene TRBJ2-3; no clear D. The CDR3 spans 13 residues. The ends were cut back, 7 bases at V and 3 bases at J, with 11 bases in the middle.

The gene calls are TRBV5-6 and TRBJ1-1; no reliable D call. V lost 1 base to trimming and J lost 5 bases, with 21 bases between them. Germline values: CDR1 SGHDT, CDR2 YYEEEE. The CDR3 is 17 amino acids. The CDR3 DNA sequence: TGTGCCAGCAGCTTGTCGACGGTAGCCTGGTTAGCAACTGAAGCTTTCTTT. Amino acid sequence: CASSLSTVAWLATEAFF.

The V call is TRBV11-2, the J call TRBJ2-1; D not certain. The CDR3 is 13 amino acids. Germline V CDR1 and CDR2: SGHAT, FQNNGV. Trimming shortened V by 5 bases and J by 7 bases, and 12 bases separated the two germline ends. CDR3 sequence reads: CASSIIQRNEQFF. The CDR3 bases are TGTGCCAGCAGCATCATACAGAGGAATGAGCAGTTCTTC.